This TCR beta chain was captured in a study of blood T cells in healthy people across ages (dated by TCRdb to between 2015 and 2017). Describing the broader study: In model experiments, roughly one uniquely barcoded TCR beta cDNA molecule per two T cells was captured by template switching. The study measured age-related changes in TCR beta repertoire diversity using deep sequencing normalized with unique cDNA molecular identifiers. The donors were split into four age groups: young (average around 17 years), middle-aged (roughly 39), aged (approximately 59) and long-lived (roughly 80). Two additional independent replicas of 1 million unique cDNA reads from the same blood draw were analyzed for two donors (one aged 18 to 29 and one aged 80 or older).

The method behind the library was 5' RACE. Sequencing used an Illumina HiSeq 2500. A second PCR of roughly 7 to 11 cycles was performed with a sample-barcoded 5' primer and a J-beta primer mix. A template-switch 5' adaptor carrying 12 random nucleotides introduced a unique molecular identifier onto each TCR beta cDNA molecule. Each sample yielded at least 3 million CDR3-containing paired-end reads. All of the RNA was converted into first-strand cDNA using the Mint cDNA synthesis kit, with a TRBC-specific oligonucleotide serving as the primer. All cDNA was treated with uracil-DNA glycosylase and then went through a first 18-cycle PCR with the universal primers M1SS and BC2_uni_R. On the study's bioinformatics: Normalization of each sample was performed by random selection of 1 million high-quality reads, each carrying a distinct molecular identifier. Instead of being binned into consensus sequences, reads that shared molecular identifiers were thrown out. MiTCR, run with a Q25 quality threshold and the strictest error-elimination algorithm, handled CDR3 identification, clonotype clustering and error correction. A nonparametric unseen species model with Euler transformation was used to estimate a lower bound on total TCR beta diversity. TCRdb ran its own pipeline on the public reads, namely fastp trimming at Q25 and MiXCR clone calling, and kept in-frame beta chains. Entries that share a CDR3 protein sequence are merged under the most common genes and DNA. The V and J calls shown here were made by TCRdb, not taken from the authors' results. This sample gives about 800,000 distinct CDR3 sequences in total; 20% to 30% of them show up just once. The top ten clonotypes cover 3% to 4.5% of the sample.

With respect to this clonotype: Its antigen is currently not known. Base qualities are not at hand, and no much larger clone is one base apart.

The roughly 39 donors, aged 6 to 90 years, were systemically healthy Caucasian individuals from Russia. Ten milliliters of peripheral blood were drawn from each donor into EDTA-treated Vacutainer tubes. PBMCs were isolated by Ficoll-Paque density-gradient centrifugation, with at least 6.5 million obtained per sample. Total RNA, at least 5 micrograms per sample, was extracted from PBMCs with Trizol reagent. Naive CD45RAhigh/CD27high T cell percentages were measured by flow cytometry on a PBMC aliquot from every donor. A distance of 14 bases separates the germline ends of V and J, which lose 1 base and 7 bases respectively. CDR3 length: 16 amino acids, cysteine to phenylalanine. Here the CDR3 DNA is all that survives: 48 bases in frame from base 1. Overall study outcomes, separate from this receptor: As age increased, observed TCR beta diversity per million T cells dropped in a roughly linear way, and a significant reduction was already evident by age approximately 40. A strong correlation was found between observed TCR beta diversity and the percentage of naive T cells measured by flow cytometry. Since profiling was done on bulk unsorted PBMCs, naive and antigen-experienced compartments could not be conclusively compared. Compared with the aged group, the long-lived group had more naive CD4+ T cells, fewer expanded clones and increased TCR diversity, a pattern suggesting age selection. Total diversity estimates from one million sequenced T cells were considered lower bounds and underestimates. The CMV infection status of donors was not known, potentially confounding age-related changes in expanded clonotypes.

These sequences were also reported in another study, on T cells of mothers and their children. From the second report: Nine systemically healthy Caucasian individuals, comprising three mothers and their six children, were included as donors. cDNA synthesis consumed the entire amount of extracted RNA, loaded at roughly 1.5 ug RNA in each 15 ul reaction. In the second PCR, the M1S primer added sample barcodes and 2-4 random nucleotides. Over 8.5 million TCR beta CDR3 reads were obtained for each mother, and approximately 3.2 million reads were obtained for each child. Thymic selection shapes the output of TCR recombination in a similar way in related and unrelated pairs, and inherited differences have a minor effect. Normalized repertoire overlap in related mother-child pairs was always slightly higher than in unrelated mother-child pairs, but the difference was never significant. With a sensitivity of about 100 clones per million clonotypes, no persistent microchimeric T cell clones were detected. Deep NGS was used in the study to compare the TCR beta repertoires of mothers and children and to look for features that separate related mother-child pairs from unrelated individuals. The mean age was approximately 41 +/- 4 years for the mothers and approximately 11 +/- 4 years for the children. After adapter ligation with NEBNext reagents, the libraries were sequenced on Illumina HiSeq 2000 with 100+100 nt paired-end reads. Mother and child libraries were prepared a month apart and sequenced in separate runs to prevent cross-contamination. Between roughly 500,000 and 2,100,000 distinct TCR beta clonotypes were identified per donor. Naive TCR beta clonotypes were estimated from low-frequency clonotypes matched to each donor's FACS-determined naive share, without sorting.

Rearrangement joined TRBV12-3 or TRBV12-4 to TRBJ1-6; a tentative D call is TRBD1 (5 bases match). Sequencing was performed on blood. This clonotype was obtained from a boy aged 5-17 years in good health. DNA sequence: TGTGCCAGCAGTTTAGGGGAGGGGATGGGGAATTCACCCCTCCACTTT. Its protein is CASSLGEGMGNSPLHF.